Listed here is a single TCR beta chain. Its antigen is not known. The method was immunoSEQ multiplex PCR; TCRdb's version includes in-frame clones alone and lacks a portion of them. The repertoire holds over 15,000 clones, with about nine tenths as singletons. The sample is drawn from a study of OX40 agonist ivuxolimab in advanced cancers. Overall study findings and caveats: Researchers did not determine the expanded peripheral T cells' antigen specificity. More expanded clones were found, on average, in CD8+ than in CD4+ T cells.

If patients had autoimmune disease history or systemic immunosuppression, they were excluded. At cycle 4 day 1, cycle 7 day 1, and baseline, blood was sampled. The source of this sequence is an adult with an advanced solid tumor such as melanoma, head and neck, liver or kidney cancer. The specimen was CD4+ or CD8+ T cells sorted from blood, collected in a trial of the OX40 agonist ivuxolimab.

The CDR3 loop is CASSLRQGYWETQYF. CDR3 in DNA: TGTGCCAGCAGTTTACGACAGGGGTACTGGGAGACCCAGTACTTC. The chain has TRBV28 and TRBJ2-5; 8 nucleotides align to TRBD1. Germline V gives CDR1 MDHEN, CDR2 SYDVKM. The CDR3 is made up of 15 amino acids. The V gene end was trimmed by 2 bases and the J gene end by 5 bases; junction bases not matched to a gene: 7.